The entry that follows covers one TCR beta chain sequence. Its antigen is undetermined. Every TCR cDNA molecule bore its own unique molecular identifier. Using its own MiXCR run on the 5' RACE reads, TCRdb lists one record per CDR3 protein. The sample gives a few thousand distinct CDR3 sequences, 8.4% of which show up once; less than 20% is in the top ten. Specified time point: sample taken at primary tumor resection. Around 70 TRACERx patients with early, untreated non-small cell lung cancer donated samples. From tumor, nontumor lung or frozen PBMC, whole RNA was taken unsorted for sequencing. The data were obtained in a study of spatial heterogeneity in lung cancer. Study-wide points: Tallies of expanded TCRs, which were sorted into ubiquitous and regional groups, correlated with counts of ubiquitous and regional nonsynonymous mutations, respectively. The number of expanded tumor alpha and beta chains correlated with mutation number.

The sequencing here drew on lung tumor tissue, taken at surgery. This receptor was identified in a female donor with early-stage non-small cell lung cancer.

CDR3: CASNRNQNYNSPLHF. CDR3 nucleotide sequence: TGTGCCAGCAATAGGAATCAGAACTATAATTCACCCCTCCACTTT. The rearrangement links TRBV2 to TRBJ1-6; no reliable D call. Between the trimmed V and J ends, which lost 7 bases and 3 bases, there was a span of 13 bases. Germline CDR1 is SNHLY and CDR2 is FYNNEI. The CDR3 is 15 amino acids.